These T cell receptor beta chains were read from a single sample in a study of blood T cell repertoires in COVID-19. Libraries were prepared by immunoSEQ multiplex PCR; TCRdb keeps only in-frame clonotypes and omits some of them. Seen here are more than 100,000 clones, 88% observed once, and the top ten hold roughly 2.2%. The sample comprised peripheral blood. The receptors here all came from a man between 65 and 79 years old with active COVID-19. Both conserved end residues are part of each CDR3. Fields, in order: J gene, V gene, clone size, D gene, CDR3 protein, CDR3 DNA. D genes are given only for firm matches. For some rows the clone size is stated as once, few or many, or as a class when expanded; others skip it.

j_call: TRBJ2-7; v_call: TRBV27; clone_size: NA; d_call: NA; cdr3_aa: CASSLSGSPFYEQYF; cdr3_nt: TGTGCCAGCAGTTTATCGGGCAGCCCATTCTACGAGCAGTACTTC
j_call: TRBJ1-1; v_call: TRBV3-1/TRBV3-2; clone_size: NA; d_call: NA; cdr3_aa: CASSLRQLNTEAFF; cdr3_nt: TGTGCCAGCAGCTTAAGACAGTTGAACACTGAAGCTTTCTTT
j_call: TRBJ1-2; v_call: TRBV5-1; clone_size: NA; d_call: NA; cdr3_aa: CASSLTGIINGYTF; cdr3_nt: TGCGCCAGCAGCTTGACAGGGATAATCAATGGCTACACCTTC
j_call: TRBJ2-3; v_call: TRBV5-1; clone_size: NA; d_call: TRBD2; cdr3_aa: CASSSRWEGRKNSDTQYF; cdr3_nt: TGCGCCAGCAGCTCGAGGTGGGAGGGCCGGAAGAACTCAGATACGCAGTATTTT
j_call: TRBJ2-7; v_call: TRBV6-5; clone_size: NA; d_call: TRBD2; cdr3_aa: CASRSSGRETEQYF; cdr3_nt: TGTGCCAGCAGAAGTTCGGGGCGGGAGACCGAGCAGTACTTC
j_call: TRBJ2-7; v_call: TRBV7-8; clone_size: NA; d_call: NA; cdr3_aa: CASSQVLPGEQYF; cdr3_nt: TGTGCCAGCAGCCAGGTCCTCCCGGGCGAGCAGTACTTC
j_call: TRBJ1-2; v_call: TRBV28; clone_size: NA; d_call: NA; cdr3_aa: CASSQMNRDVYGYTF; cdr3_nt: TGTGCCAGCAGCCAGATGAACAGGGATGTCTATGGCTACACCTTC
j_call: TRBJ2-1; v_call: TRBV6-1; clone_size: NA; d_call: NA; cdr3_aa: CASSETGGGEQFF; cdr3_nt: TGTGCCAGCAGTGAAACAGGTGGAGGGGAGCAGTTCTTC
j_call: TRBJ2-7; v_call: TRBV5-1; clone_size: once; d_call: NA; cdr3_aa: CASSLGQVAGADYEQYF; cdr3_nt: TGCGCCAGCAGCTTGGGTCAGGTCGCGGGGGCCGACTACGAGCAGTACTTC
j_call: TRBJ1-3; v_call: TRBV30; clone_size: NA; d_call: NA; cdr3_aa: CAWKPTDLTGNTIYF; cdr3_nt: TGTGCCTGGAAACCGACAGATCTAACTGGAAACACCATATATTTT
j_call: TRBJ1-6; v_call: TRBV2; clone_size: few; d_call: NA; cdr3_aa: CASRSGRSGASNSPLHF; cdr3_nt: TGTGCCAGCAGATCCGGTCGAAGCGGAGCGAGTAATTCACCCCTCCACTTT
j_call: TRBJ2-3; v_call: TRBV3-1/TRBV3-2; clone_size: NA; d_call: TRBD2; cdr3_aa: CASSPLGTSGRRQYF; cdr3_nt: TGTGCCAGCAGCCCCCTGGGAACTAGCGGGAGGAGACAGTATTTT
j_call: TRBJ2-2; v_call: TRBV7-3; clone_size: NA; d_call: NA; cdr3_aa: CASSPFRTENTGELFF; cdr3_nt: TGTGCCAGCAGCCCCTTCAGGACAGAGAACACCGGGGAGCTGTTTTTT
j_call: TRBJ1-5; v_call: TRBV18; clone_size: NA; d_call: NA; cdr3_aa: CASSQGNSNQPQHF; cdr3_nt: TGTGCCAGCTCACAGGGGAATAGCAATCAGCCCCAGCATTTT
j_call: TRBJ1-4; v_call: TRBV19; clone_size: NA; d_call: NA; cdr3_aa: CASSIGGLGGKLFF; cdr3_nt: TGTGCCAGTAGTATCGGGGGGCTCGGGGGAAAACTGTTTTTT
j_call: TRBJ2-7; v_call: TRBV6-2/TRBV6-3; clone_size: NA; d_call: TRBD2; cdr3_aa: CASSYRGGRDYEQYF; cdr3_nt: TGTGCCAGCAGTTACCGGGGGGGGCGCGACTACGAGCAGTACTTC
j_call: TRBJ2-2; v_call: TRBV30; clone_size: few; d_call: TRBD1; cdr3_aa: CAWSVWDRGPVGELFF; cdr3_nt: TGTGCCTGGAGTGTATGGGACAGGGGGCCCGTGGGGGAGCTGTTTTTT
j_call: TRBJ2-7; v_call: TRBV7-7; clone_size: NA; d_call: NA; cdr3_aa: CASSGELEGREQYF; cdr3_nt: TGTGCCAGCAGCGGCGAATTAGAGGGCCGCGAGCAGTACTTC
j_call: TRBJ2-7; v_call: TRBV28; clone_size: once; d_call: NA; cdr3_aa: CASSSPTRSYEQYF; cdr3_nt: TGTGCCAGCAGTTCCCCGACTAGATCCTACGAGCAGTACTTC
j_call: TRBJ2-3; v_call: TRBV28; clone_size: few; d_call: TRBD1; cdr3_aa: CASSRPTGSHTDTQYF; cdr3_nt: TGTGCCAGCAGCAGACCGACAGGGTCCCACACAGATACGCAGTATTTT
j_call: TRBJ1-2; v_call: TRBV5-6; clone_size: NA; d_call: NA; cdr3_aa: CASSKEGAYGYTF; cdr3_nt: TGTGCCAGCAGTAAAGAAGGAGCCTATGGCTACACCTTC
j_call: TRBJ2-3; v_call: TRBV4-1; clone_size: NA; d_call: TRBD2; cdr3_aa: CASSPSGVRDTQYF; cdr3_nt: TGCGCCAGCAGCCCTAGCGGGGTCCGGGATACGCAGTATTTT
j_call: TRBJ2-7; v_call: TRBV3-1/TRBV3-2; clone_size: many; d_call: NA; cdr3_aa: CASSQGRYEQYF; cdr3_nt: TGTGCCAGCAGCCAAGGGAGGTACGAGCAGTACTTC
j_call: TRBJ2-1; v_call: TRBV7-3; clone_size: once; d_call: TRBD2; cdr3_aa: CASSQRLAGDEQFF; cdr3_nt: TGTGCCAGCAGCCAACGACTAGCGGGAGATGAGCAGTTCTTC
j_call: TRBJ2-5; v_call: TRBV5-1; clone_size: NA; d_call: TRBD2; cdr3_aa: CASSPGKIAGGGETQYF; cdr3_nt: TGCGCCAGCAGCCCTGGGAAAATAGCGGGAGGGGGCGAGACCCAGTACTTC
j_call: TRBJ2-7; v_call: TRBV25-1; clone_size: medium-sized; d_call: TRBD1; cdr3_aa: CASSTFRGTGEQYF; cdr3_nt: TGTGCCAGCAGCACATTCAGGGGGACGGGCGAGCAGTACTTC
j_call: TRBJ1-6; v_call: TRBV11-2; clone_size: NA; d_call: NA; cdr3_aa: CASSLERGRNGNSPLHF; cdr3_nt: TGTGCCAGCAGCTTAGAGCGGGGTCGAAACGGTAATTCACCCCTCCACTTT
j_call: TRBJ1-6; v_call: TRBV4-1; clone_size: NA; d_call: NA; cdr3_aa: CASSQEEGYNSPLHF; cdr3_nt: TGCGCCAGCAGCCAAGAAGAGGGCTATAATTCACCCCTCCACTTT
j_call: TRBJ2-7; v_call: TRBV13; clone_size: NA; d_call: NA; cdr3_aa: CASSLYGTYPSYEQYF; cdr3_nt: TGTGCCAGCAGCTTATATGGGACTTACCCCTCCTACGAGCAGTACTTC